These 5 T cell receptor beta chains were all obtained from the same sample, sequenced in a study of beta chain features in type 1 diabetes. Expressed TCRB transcripts were sequenced, since all the RNA that had been isolated was reverse transcribed. The assay was immunoSEQ multiplex PCR, and TCRdb's table has in-frame clones only and misses some. The sample includes 150,000 to 200,000 clones, 13% of them seen just once. The specimen sequenced was central memory CD4+ T cells from blood. The receptors derive from a young woman in good health.

V and J are TRBV28 and TRBJ2-1; 7 bases are shared with TRBD1. Unmatched junction bases numbered 14, after V lost 6 bases and J lost 9 bases. CDR3 length: 15 amino acids. The germline V gene has CDR1 MDHEN and CDR2 SYDVKM. The CDR3 DNA reads TGTGCCAGCAGCGATCCGGGACAGATACAGGTTGAGCAGTTCTTC. Amino acids: CASSDPGQIQVEQFF.

This clone occurred a few times. V is TRBV5-4 and J is TRBJ1-2; 8 positions match TRBD1. Unmatched junction bases numbered 11, after V lost 6 bases and J lost 7 bases. Per the germline V gene, CDR1 is SGHNT and CDR2 is YYREEE (reference sequence). There are 14 residues in the CDR3. CDR3: CASTWRDRQVGYTF. CDR3 coding DNA: TGTGCCAGCACTTGGAGGGACAGGCAAGTTGGCTACACCTTC.

This clone has just a few counts. The chain combines TRBV6-1 with TRBJ2-7; perhaps TRBD1 as D (6 bases). Germline assignment: CDR1 MNHNS and CDR2 SASEGT. The CDR3 sequence is 13 residues long. The V and J ends lost 10 bases and 2 bases respectively, with 15 bases between them. CDR3 bases: TGTGCCAACTCCGACAGGTCGACCTACGAGCAGTACTTC. It codes for CANSDRSTYEQYF.

The CDR3 loop reads CSVVRTSQNTEAFF. CDR3 sequence (DNA): TGCAGCGTGGTTAGGACATCTCAGAACACTGAAGCTTTCTTT. V and J are TRBV29-1 and TRBJ1-1; tentative D call: TRBD1 (5 bases). CDR1 and CDR2 (germline): SQVTM, ANQGSEA. Trimming cost V 6 bases and J 1 base, with 15 bases left between them. There are 14 residues in the CDR3.

This chain joins TRBV18 and TRBJ1-3, with D possibly matching TRBD1 (5 bases). CDR3 size: 16 residues. CDR1 is KGHSH, CDR2 LQKENI, per germline. V was shortened by 0 bases and J by 0 bases, with 9 bases between the two germline ends. CDR3 residues: CASSPPGGGSGNTIYF. CDR3 nucleotide sequence: TGTGCCAGCTCACCACCGGGCGGGGGCTCTGGAAACACCATATATTTT.